This entry describes one T cell receptor (beta chain). During active infection, Seattle patients enrolled and were then monitored through disease. This CDR3 comprises 13 residues. The V gene lost 4 bases and the J gene lost 3 bases, with 10 bases spanning the gap. CDR1 and CDR2 from the germline V gene are SGHDT and YYEEEE. The data were taken from a study of blood T cell repertoires in COVID-19. Study overall: Samples representing acute and convalescent COVID-19 were sourced from the United States, Italy and Spain.

As originally analysed: Estimation of nucleated cell counts relied on the amplification of reference gene primers. TCRdb keeps only in-frame clones here, not all; method: immunoSEQ multiplex PCR. D and trimming come from the DNA, and the V and J calls and clone size come from that table. The data show about 270,000 clones, roughly nine tenths seen once. This TCR was recovered from a woman aged 25 to 45 with COVID-19, enrolled during active disease. The gene calls are TRBV5-6 and TRBJ1-1; D unresolved. Sequencing input: peripheral blood. The CDR3 is CASSLTRDTEAFF. DNA for the CDR3: TGTGCCAGCAGCCTTACTCGGGACACTGAAGCTTTCTTT.